This T cell receptor (beta chain) was recovered during a study of CD8 T cells in ankylosing spondylitis. Libraries for TCR beta were made by quantitative 5'-RACE with molecular barcodes. TCRdb re-called the 5' RACE reads through MiXCR, storing one row per CDR3 protein. The data show about 170,000 distinct CDR3 sequences, around 18% seen once. This clonotype was seen a few times. Germline assignment: CDR1 SGHRS and CDR2 YFSETQ. CDR3 length: 14 residues. V lost 0 bases, J lost 1 base, and 7 bases lay in between. The TCR originated in a male donor with ankylosing spondylitis or in good health (not recorded which). Material: blood, either unsorted or a sorted T cell fraction (not recorded which). V and J are TRBV5-1 and TRBJ1-1, with D unclear. CDR3 sequence: CASSLDGQNTEAFF. CDR3 bases: TGCGCCAGCAGCTTGGACGGTCAGAACACTGAAGCTTTCTTT.